The entry below describes one T cell receptor (beta chain). TCR libraries each used approximately 3,200 ng of total RNA. From its re-call of the 5' RACE reads, TCRdb lists each CDR3 protein once, without DNA. This sample's clone table lists 300,000 to 400,000 distinct CDR3 sequences. The record originates from a study of monozygotic twins with inflammatory bowel disease. The CDR3 is made up of 16 amino acids. CDR1 and CDR2 from the germline V gene are DFQATT and SNEGSKA (reference sequence). Sequencing used blood. This sequence joins TRBV20-1 and TRBJ2-4; no DNA is available, so the TRBD2 call from TCRdb remains unchecked. The receptor's source is a human donor with ulcerative colitis or Crohn's disease, or a healthy co-twin of an affected twin (not recorded which). Here the CDR3 reads CSATGTSGVAKNIQYF.